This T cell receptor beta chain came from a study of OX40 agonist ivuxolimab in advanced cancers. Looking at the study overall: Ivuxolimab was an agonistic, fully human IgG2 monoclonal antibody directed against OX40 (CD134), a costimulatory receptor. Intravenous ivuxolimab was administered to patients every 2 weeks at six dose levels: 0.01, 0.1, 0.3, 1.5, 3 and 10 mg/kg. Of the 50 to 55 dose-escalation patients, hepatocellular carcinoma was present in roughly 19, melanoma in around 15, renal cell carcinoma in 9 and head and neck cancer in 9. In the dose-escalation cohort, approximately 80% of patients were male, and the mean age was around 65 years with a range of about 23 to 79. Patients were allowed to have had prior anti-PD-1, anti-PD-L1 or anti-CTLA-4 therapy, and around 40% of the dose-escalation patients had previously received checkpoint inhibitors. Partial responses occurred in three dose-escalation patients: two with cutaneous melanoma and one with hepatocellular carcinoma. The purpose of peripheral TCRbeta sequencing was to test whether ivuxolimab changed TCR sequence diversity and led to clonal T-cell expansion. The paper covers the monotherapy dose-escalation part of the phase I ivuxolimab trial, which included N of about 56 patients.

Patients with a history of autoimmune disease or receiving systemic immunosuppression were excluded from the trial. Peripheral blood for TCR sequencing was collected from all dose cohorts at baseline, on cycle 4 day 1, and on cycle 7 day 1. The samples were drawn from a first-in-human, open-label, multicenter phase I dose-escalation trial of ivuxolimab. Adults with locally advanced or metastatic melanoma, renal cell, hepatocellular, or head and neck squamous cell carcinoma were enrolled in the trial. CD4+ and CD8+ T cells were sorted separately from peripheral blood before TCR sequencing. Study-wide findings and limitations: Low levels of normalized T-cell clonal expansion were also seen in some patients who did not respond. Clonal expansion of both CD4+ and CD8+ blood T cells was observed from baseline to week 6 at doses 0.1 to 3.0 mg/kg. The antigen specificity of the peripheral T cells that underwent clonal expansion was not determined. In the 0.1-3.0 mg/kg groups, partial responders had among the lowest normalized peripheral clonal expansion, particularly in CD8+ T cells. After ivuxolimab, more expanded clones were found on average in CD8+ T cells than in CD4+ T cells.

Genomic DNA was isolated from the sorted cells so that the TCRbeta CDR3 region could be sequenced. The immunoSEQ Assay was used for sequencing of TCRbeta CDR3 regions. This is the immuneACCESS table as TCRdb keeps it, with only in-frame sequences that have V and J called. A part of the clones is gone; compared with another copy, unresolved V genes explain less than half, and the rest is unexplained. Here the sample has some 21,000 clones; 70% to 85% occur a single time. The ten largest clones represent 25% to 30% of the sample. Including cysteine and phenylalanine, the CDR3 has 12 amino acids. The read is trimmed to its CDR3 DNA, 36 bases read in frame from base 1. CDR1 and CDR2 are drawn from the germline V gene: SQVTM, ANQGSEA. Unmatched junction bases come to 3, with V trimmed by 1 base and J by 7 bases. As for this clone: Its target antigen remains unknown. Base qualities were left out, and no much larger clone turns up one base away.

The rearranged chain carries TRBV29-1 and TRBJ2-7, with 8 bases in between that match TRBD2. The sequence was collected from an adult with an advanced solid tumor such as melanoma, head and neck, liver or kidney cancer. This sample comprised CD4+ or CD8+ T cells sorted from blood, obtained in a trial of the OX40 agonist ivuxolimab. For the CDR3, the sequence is CSVEGLAREQYF. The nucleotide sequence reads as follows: TGCAGCGTTGAAGGACTAGCGCGAGAGCAGTACTTC.